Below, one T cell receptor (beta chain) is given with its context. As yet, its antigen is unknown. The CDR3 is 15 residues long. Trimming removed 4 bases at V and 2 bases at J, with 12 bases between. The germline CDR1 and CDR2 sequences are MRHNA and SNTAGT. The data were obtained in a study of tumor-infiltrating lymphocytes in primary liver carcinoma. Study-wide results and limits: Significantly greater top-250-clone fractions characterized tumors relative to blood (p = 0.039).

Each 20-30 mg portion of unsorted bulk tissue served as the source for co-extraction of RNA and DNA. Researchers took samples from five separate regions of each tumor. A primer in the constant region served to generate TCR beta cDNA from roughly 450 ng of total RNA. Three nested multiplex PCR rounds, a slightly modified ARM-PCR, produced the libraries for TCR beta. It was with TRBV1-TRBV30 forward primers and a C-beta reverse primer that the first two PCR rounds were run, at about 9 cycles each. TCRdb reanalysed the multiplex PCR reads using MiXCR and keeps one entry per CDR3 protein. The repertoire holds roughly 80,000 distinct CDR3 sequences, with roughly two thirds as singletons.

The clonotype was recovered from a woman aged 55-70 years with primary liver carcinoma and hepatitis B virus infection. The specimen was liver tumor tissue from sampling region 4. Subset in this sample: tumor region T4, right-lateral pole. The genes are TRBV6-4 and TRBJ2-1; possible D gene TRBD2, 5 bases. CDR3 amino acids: CASSGGEGTYNEQFF. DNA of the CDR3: TGTGCCAGCAGTGGGGGTGAGGGAACCTACAATGAGCAGTTCTTC.